Each of the 23 T cell receptor beta chains below was sequenced from the same sample in a study of shared clonotypes between healthy human individuals. Produced via immunoSEQ multiplex PCR; TCRdb's table is partial and in-frame only. Seen here are about 1.1 million clones, 78% observed once, and the top ten hold approximately 0.52%. The sample consisted of memory CD4+ T cells from PBMCs. Documented subset: CD45RA-negative fraction. These receptors came from a man younger than 35 in good health. Some clones in this sample may be carry-over from other donors' samples.

In this sample, this clone turned up a few times. The chain recombines TRBV7-2 with TRBJ1-4; a weak D match, TRBD1 (5 bases). CDR3 length: 15 amino acids. V lost 1 base, J lost 7 bases, and 13 bases lay in between. In germline, CDR1 is SGHTA, CDR2 FQGNSA. The CDR3 DNA is TGTGCCAGCAGCTTAGATGGAGGGGTCGGTGAAAAACTGTTTTTT. Translation: CASSLDGGVGEKLFF.

The J gene is TRBJ1-5, the V gene TRBV5-6, with 7 positions matching TRBD1. CDR1 and CDR2 (germline): SGHDT, YYEEEE. The V segment lost 0 bases and the J segment 6 bases; nucleotides outside the gene matches: 3. The length of the CDR3 is 14 residues. The CDR3 reads CASSLGQGSQPQHF. The CDR3 DNA sequence: TGTGCCAGCAGCTTGGGACAGGGAAGTCAGCCCCAGCATTTT.

V gene TRBV28 combines with J gene TRBJ2-2, with TRBD1 as a possible D gene (5 bases). Germline CDR1 reads MDHEN; CDR2 reads SYDVKM. Trimming stripped 7 bases from V and 0 bases from J, with 12 bases between. The CDR3 sequence is 15 residues long. CDR3 protein: CASTKGDTNTGELFF. The CDR3 DNA sequence: TGTGCCAGCACCAAAGGGGATACGAACACCGGGGAGCTGTTTTTT.

The rearrangement links TRBV6-4 to TRBJ2-7; D is possibly TRBD1 (6 bases). V dropped 0 bases and J dropped 2 bases, with 14 bases sitting between them. Germline CDR1 MRHNA, CDR2 SNTAGT. The CDR3 consists of 16 residues. The CDR3 region has the DNA TGTGCCAGCAGTGACTCTGGGACACCACTAGCCTACGAGCAGTACTTC. This codes for CASSDSGTPLAYEQYF.

The J gene is TRBJ2-5, the V gene TRBV12-5; no firm D call. V was trimmed by 6 bases and J by 4 bases, leaving 12 bases between them. The CDR3 length is 13 residues. CDR1 is LGHNT and CDR2 is FRNRAP in the germline V gene. CDR3 protein: CASGAMGGETQYF. Here the CDR3 DNA reads TGTGCTAGTGGCGCGATGGGCGGAGAGACCCAGTACTTC.

The gene calls are TRBV7-2 and TRBJ2-3; 13 nucleotides match TRBD2. The length of the CDR3 is 18 residues. CDR1 is SGHTA, CDR2 FQGNSA, per germline. V shed 4 bases and J 2 bases; nucleotides not matched to a gene: 9. CDR3 region: CASSSPTSGRHFTDTQYF. CDR3 nucleotides: TGTGCCAGCAGCTCGCCGACTAGCGGGAGGCATTTCACAGATACGCAGTATTTT.

J is TRBJ2-6 and V is TRBV25-1, with 10 bases lining up with TRBD1. The V and J ends lost 6 bases and 8 bases, in that order; junction bases with no gene match: 10. Per germline, CDR1 MGHDK and CDR2 SYGVNS. This CDR3 contains 16 residues. CDR3 bases: TGTGCCAGCAGCGCTTGGGGGACAGGGGATTCCAACGTCCTGACTTTC. Residues: CASSAWGTGDSNVLTF.

Turning to this clone: Other DNA sequences in this sample translate to the same CDR3. This chain uses TRBV29-1 with TRBJ2-3, with D possibly being TRBD1 (5 bases). The V end lost 3 bases, the J end lost 1 base, and 8 bases lay between the germline ends. This CDR3 contains 13 residues. The germline V gene encodes CDR1 SQVTM and CDR2 ANQGSEA. In DNA form, the CDR3 reads TGCAGCGTTGAGGGGCAGGGCACAGATACGCAGTATTTT. It yields the protein CSVEGQGTDTQYF.

J is TRBJ2-7 and V is TRBV18, with D maybe TRBD2 (5 bases). Germline V gives CDR1 KGHSH, CDR2 LQKENI. The CDR3 consists of 16 residues. V shed 4 bases and J shed 4 bases, with 20 bases lying between them. The CDR3 reads CASSLGSPSPGYEQYF. DNA for the CDR3: TGTGCCAGCTCACTAGGGAGCCCGAGTCCGGGGTACGAGCAGTACTTC.

In its sample, this clone was seen once. The identical CDR3 is also encoded by other nucleotide sequences in the sample. The J gene is TRBJ1-1, the V gene TRBV2, with unresolved D. CDR3 length equals 14 residues. CDR1 SNHLY and CDR2 FYNNEI come from the germline V gene. V shed 4 bases and J shed 2 bases, with 11 bases lying between them. CDR3 sequence (DNA): TGTGCCAGCAGTGTCGGAGGAGCCAACACTGAAGCTTTCTTT. Amino acids: CASSVGGANTEAFF.

The genes are TRBV7-8 and TRBJ2-7, with TRBD1 matching 8 bases. The V and J ends lost 0 bases and 7 bases, in that order; junction bases with no gene match: 8. Per the germline V gene, CDR1 is SGHVS and CDR2 is FQNEAQ. There are 15 residues in the CDR3. CDR3 nucleotide sequence: TGTGCCAGCAGCTTAGCGCAGGGGGCTGCGGGAGAGCAGTACTTC. As protein: CASSLAQGAAGEQYF.

The chain employs TRBV10-1 and TRBJ2-7; TRBD2 aligns across 11 bases. There are 16 residues in the CDR3. Germline V gene data show CDR1 as WNHNN and CDR2 as SYGVQD (reference sequence). Germline trimming cut 4 bases from V and 2 bases from J; bases unmatched to any gene: 7. The CDR3 DNA reads as TGCGCCAGCAGTGTTACGGGACTAGCGGTCGCCTACGAGCAGTACTTC. Translated: CASSVTGLAVAYEQYF.

This chain links TRBV5-6 with TRBJ2-7, with unresolved D. Germline values: CDR1 SGHDT, CDR2 YYEEEE. CDR3 length: 13 amino acids. V shed 0 bases and J shed 3 bases, with 7 bases lying between them. CDR3 residues: CASSLGRHYEQYF. CDR3 coding DNA: TGTGCCAGCAGCTTGGGGCGGCACTACGAGCAGTACTTC.

The V and J genes are TRBV5-6 and TRBJ2-7, with D possibly matching TRBD1 (5 bases). V was trimmed by 4 bases and J by 3 bases, leaving 14 bases between them. The CDR3 totals 14 residues. Looked up from germline, CDR1 is SGHDT and CDR2 is YYEEEE. The CDR3 loop is CASSRGRGNYEQYF. The CDR3 bases are TGTGCCAGCAGCAGGGGTAGGGGTAACTACGAGCAGTACTTC. Complete variable domain (other parts from reference TRBV5-6 and TRBJ2-7): DAGVTQSPTHLIKTRGQQVTLRCSPKSGHDTVSWYQQALGQGPQFIFQYYEEEERQRGNFPDRFSGHQFPNYSSELNVNALLLGDSALYLCASSRGRGNYEQYFGPGTRLTVT.

V is TRBV9 and J is TRBJ2-5; TRBD2 aligns across 10 bases. The length of the CDR3 is 15 residues. V was clipped by 3 bases and J by 0 bases; unmatched bases: 2. Germline V gives CDR1 SGDLS, CDR2 YYNGEE. CDR3 nucleotide sequence: TGTGCCAGCAGCGCGCTAGCGGGAGACCAAGAGACCCAGTACTTC. It encodes CASSALAGDQETQYF.

J is TRBJ2-7 and V is TRBV2; the D is unclear. CDR3 length: 13 amino acids. The germline V gene has CDR1 SNHLY and CDR2 FYNNEI. V was trimmed by 5 bases and J by 3 bases, leaving 11 bases between them. DNA for the CDR3: TGTGCCAGCAGTAATGTTGGTGTCTACGAGCAGTACTTC. Encoded protein: CASSNVGVYEQYF.

The chain joins TRBV6-5 to TRBJ1-5, with a possible D match to TRBD1 (5 bases). The CDR3 has 13 residues. Germline V gene data show CDR1 as MNHEY and CDR2 as SVGAGI. Between the trimmed V and J ends, which lost 6 bases and 4 bases, there was a span of 10 bases. CDR3 nucleotide sequence: TGTGCCAGCAGAATCAGGGAAAATCAGCCCCAGCATTTT. Protein: CASRIRENQPQHF.

This chain joins TRBV5-1 and TRBJ2-2; D uncertain. The V and J ends lost 1 base and 4 bases respectively, with 11 bases between them. The CDR3 covers 15 residues. In germline, CDR1 is SGHRS, CDR2 YFSETQ. The CDR3 nucleotides are TGCGCCAGCAGCTTGCCGATTTCAGGCACCGGGGAGCTGTTTTTT. Encoded protein: CASSLPISGTGELFF.

V is TRBV4-2 and J is TRBJ1-5, with D perhaps matching TRBD1 (6 bases). The CDR3 has 15 residues. From germline, CDR1 is LGHNA and CDR2 YNFKEQ. V dropped 0 bases and J dropped 5 bases, with 11 bases sitting between them. CDR3: CASSQDEGGHQPQHF. In DNA, the CDR3 is TGTGCCAGCAGCCAAGATGAGGGGGGCCATCAGCCCCAGCATTTT.

The V call is TRBV5-4, the J call TRBJ1-2, with TRBD1 as a possible D gene (6 bases). Germline CDR1 reads SGHNT; CDR2 reads YYREEE (reference sequence). Trimming shortened V by 4 bases and J by 0 bases, and 22 bases separated the two germline ends. There are 18 residues in the CDR3. The CDR3 here is CASSPTGTRVVANYGYTF. DNA of the CDR3: TGTGCCAGCAGCCCCACGGGGACACGAGTTGTAGCTAACTATGGCTACACCTTC.

J is TRBJ2-6 and V is TRBV4-1; the D gene is possibly TRBD2 (6 bases). V was cut by 0 bases and J by 0 bases, with 12 bases left in between. Germline V CDR1 and CDR2: MGHRA, YSYEKL. CDR3 length: 18 residues. CDR3 in amino acids: CASSQDAGGSSGANVLTF. The DNA for the CDR3 is TGCGCCAGCAGCCAAGACGCCGGGGGTTCCTCTGGGGCCAACGTCCTGACTTTC.

This sequence joins TRBV7-9 and TRBJ2-1; no clear D. Germline CDR1 SEHNR, CDR2 FQNEAQ (reference sequence). This CDR3 is 12 amino acids long. Trimming took off 1 base at V and 5 bases at J, with 3 bases between the two ends. CDR3 nucleotide sequence: TGTGCCAGCAGCTTAGACAACAATGAGCAGTTCTTC. Translation: CASSLDNNEQFF.

This clone was recorded a few times. This chain uses TRBV5-6 with TRBJ2-3, with unresolved D. The germline gives CDR1 SGHDT, CDR2 YYEEEE. The CDR3 length is 15 residues. Trimming pared 0 bases from V and 2 bases from J, leaving 10 bases between. The CDR3 region is CASSLGVTYTDTQYF. As DNA, the CDR3 is TGTGCCAGCAGCTTGGGGGTTACCTACACAGATACGCAGTATTTT.